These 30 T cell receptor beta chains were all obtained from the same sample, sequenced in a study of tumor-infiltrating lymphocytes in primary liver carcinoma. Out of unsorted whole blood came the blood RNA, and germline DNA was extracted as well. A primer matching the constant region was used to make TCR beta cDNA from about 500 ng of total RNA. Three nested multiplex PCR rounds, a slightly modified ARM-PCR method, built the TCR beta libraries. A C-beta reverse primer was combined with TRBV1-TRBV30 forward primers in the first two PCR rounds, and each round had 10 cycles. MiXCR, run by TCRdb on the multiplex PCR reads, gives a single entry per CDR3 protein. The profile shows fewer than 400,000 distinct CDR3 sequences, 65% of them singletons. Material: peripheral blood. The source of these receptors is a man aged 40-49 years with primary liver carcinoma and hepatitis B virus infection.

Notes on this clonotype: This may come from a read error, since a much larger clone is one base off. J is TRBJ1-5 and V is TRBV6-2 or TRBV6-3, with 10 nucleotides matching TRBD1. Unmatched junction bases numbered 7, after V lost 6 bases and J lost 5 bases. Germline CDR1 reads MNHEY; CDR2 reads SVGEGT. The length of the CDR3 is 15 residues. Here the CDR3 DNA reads TGTGCCAGCAGCCGATACGGGACAGGGGATCAGCCCCAGCATTTT. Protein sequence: CASSRYGTGDQPQHF.

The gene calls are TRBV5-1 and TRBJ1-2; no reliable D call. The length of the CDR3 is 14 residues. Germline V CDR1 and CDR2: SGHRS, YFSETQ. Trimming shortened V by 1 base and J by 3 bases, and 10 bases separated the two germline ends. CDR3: CASSLWQDDYGYTF. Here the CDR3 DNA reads TGCGCCAGCAGCTTGTGGCAGGATGACTATGGCTACACCTTC.

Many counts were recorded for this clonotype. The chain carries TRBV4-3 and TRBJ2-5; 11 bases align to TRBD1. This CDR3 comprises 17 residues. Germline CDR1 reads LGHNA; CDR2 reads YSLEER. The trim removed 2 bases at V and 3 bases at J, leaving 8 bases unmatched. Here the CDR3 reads CASSQLPGQGVEETQYF. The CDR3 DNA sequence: TGCGCCAGCAGCCAATTACCGGGACAGGGGGTTGAAGAGACCCAGTACTTC.

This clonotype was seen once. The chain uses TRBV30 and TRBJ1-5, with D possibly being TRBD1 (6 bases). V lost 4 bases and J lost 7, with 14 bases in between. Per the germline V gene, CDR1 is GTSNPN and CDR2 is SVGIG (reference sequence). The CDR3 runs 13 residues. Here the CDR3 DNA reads TGTGCCTGGACTGGGGGGCAAGGGCAGCCCCAGCATTTT. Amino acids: CAWTGGQGQPQHF.

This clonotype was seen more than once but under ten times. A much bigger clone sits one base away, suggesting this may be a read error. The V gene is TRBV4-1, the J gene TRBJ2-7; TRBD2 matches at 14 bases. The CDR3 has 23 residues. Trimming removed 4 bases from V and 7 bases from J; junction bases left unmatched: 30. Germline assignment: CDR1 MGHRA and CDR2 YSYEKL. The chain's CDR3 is CASSRLSGQGIPTSGRAGGEQYF. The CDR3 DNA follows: TGCGCCAGCAGCCGTCTATCGGGACAGGGGATACCGACTAGCGGGAGGGCCGGGGGAGAGCAGTACTTC.

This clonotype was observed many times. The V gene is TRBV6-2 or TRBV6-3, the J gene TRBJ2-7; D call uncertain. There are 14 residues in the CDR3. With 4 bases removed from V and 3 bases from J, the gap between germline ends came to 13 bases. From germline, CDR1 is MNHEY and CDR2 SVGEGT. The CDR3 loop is CASSSFGPGYEQYF. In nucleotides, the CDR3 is TGTGCCAGCAGTTCTTTTGGGCCAGGCTACGAGCAGTACTTC.

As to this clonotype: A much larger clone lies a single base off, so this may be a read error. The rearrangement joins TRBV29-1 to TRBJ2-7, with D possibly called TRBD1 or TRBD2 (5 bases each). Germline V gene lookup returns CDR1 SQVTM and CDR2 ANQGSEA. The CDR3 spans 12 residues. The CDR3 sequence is CSVGDGSYKQYF. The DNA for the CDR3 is TGCAGCGTTGGGGACGGTTCCTACAAGCAGTACTTC.

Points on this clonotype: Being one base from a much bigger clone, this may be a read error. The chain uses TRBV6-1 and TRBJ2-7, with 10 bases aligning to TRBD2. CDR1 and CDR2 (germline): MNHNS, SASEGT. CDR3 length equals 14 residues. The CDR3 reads CASCESGRAYEQYF. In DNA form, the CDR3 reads TGTGCCAGCTGTGAAAGCGGGAGGGCCTACGAGCAGTACTTC.

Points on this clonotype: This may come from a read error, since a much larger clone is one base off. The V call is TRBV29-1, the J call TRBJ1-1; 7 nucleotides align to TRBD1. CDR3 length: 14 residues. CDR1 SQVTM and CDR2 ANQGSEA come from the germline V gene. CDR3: CSADGRGLNSEAFF. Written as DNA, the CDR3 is TGCAGCGCGGACGGGAGGGGGCTAAACAGTGAAGCTTTCTTT.

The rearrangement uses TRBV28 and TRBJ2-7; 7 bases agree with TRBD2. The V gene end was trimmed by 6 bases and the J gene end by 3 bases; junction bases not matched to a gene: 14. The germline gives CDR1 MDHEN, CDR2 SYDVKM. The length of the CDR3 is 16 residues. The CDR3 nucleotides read TGTGCCAGCAGCCTTCAAGAAGGCGGGAGAATCTACGAGCAGTACTTC. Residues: CASSLQEGGRIYEQYF. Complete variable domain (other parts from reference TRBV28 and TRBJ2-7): DVKVTQSSRYLVKRTGEKVFLECVQDMDHENMFWYRQDPGLGLRLIYFSYDVKMKEKGDIPEGYSVSREKKERFSLILESASTNQTSMYLCASSLQEGGRIYEQYFGPGTRLTVT.

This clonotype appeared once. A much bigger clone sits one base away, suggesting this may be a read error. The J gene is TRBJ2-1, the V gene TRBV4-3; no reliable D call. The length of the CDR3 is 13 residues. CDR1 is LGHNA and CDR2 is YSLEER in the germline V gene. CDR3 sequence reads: CASSQVPNNEQIF. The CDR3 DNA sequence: TGCGCCAGCAGCCAAGTCCCAAACAATGAGCAGATCTTC.

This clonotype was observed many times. The CDR3 nucleotides are TGCAGCGCGGGGACTAGCGGGAGGCGAGAGACCCAGTACTTC. Translated, it gives CSAGTSGRRETQYF. This chain joins TRBV29-1 and TRBJ2-5, with 15 bases aligning to TRBD2. CDR1 and CDR2 (germline): SQVTM, ANQGSEA. Trimming cost V 7 bases and J 4 bases; bases outside gene matches: 4. The CDR3 is 14 residues long.

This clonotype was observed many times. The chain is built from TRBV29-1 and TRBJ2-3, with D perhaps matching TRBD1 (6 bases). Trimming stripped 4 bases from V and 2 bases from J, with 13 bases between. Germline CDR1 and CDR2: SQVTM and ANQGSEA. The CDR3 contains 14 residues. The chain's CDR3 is CSVAIGQYTDTQYF. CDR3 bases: TGCAGCGTTGCGATAGGACAGTACACAGATACGCAGTATTTT.

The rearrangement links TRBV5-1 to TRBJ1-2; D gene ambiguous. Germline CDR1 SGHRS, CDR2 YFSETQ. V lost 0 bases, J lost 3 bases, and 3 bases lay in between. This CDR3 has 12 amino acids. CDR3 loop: CASSLEDYGYTF. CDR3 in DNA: TGCGCCAGCAGCTTGGAAGACTATGGCTACACCTTC.

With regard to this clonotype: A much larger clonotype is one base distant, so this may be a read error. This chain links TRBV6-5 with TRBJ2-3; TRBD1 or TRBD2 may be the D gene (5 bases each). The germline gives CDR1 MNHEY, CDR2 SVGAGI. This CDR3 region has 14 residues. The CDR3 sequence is CASRAGPSIDTQYF. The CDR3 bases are TGTGCCAGCAGGGCAGGGCCTAGCATAGATACGCAGTATTTT.

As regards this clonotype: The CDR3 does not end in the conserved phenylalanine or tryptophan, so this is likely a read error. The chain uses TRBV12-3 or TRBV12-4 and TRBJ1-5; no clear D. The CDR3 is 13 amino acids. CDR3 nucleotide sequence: TGTGCCAGCAGTTTCGGGAGCAATCGGCCCCAGCATTTG. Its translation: CASSFGSNRPQHL.

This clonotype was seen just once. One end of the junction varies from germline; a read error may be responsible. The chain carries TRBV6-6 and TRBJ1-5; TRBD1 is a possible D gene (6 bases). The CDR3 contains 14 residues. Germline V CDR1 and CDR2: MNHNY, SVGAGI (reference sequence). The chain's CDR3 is CASLGRGAGQLQHF. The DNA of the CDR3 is TGTGCCAGCCTTGGTCGGGGGGCGGGTCAGCTCCAGCATTTT.

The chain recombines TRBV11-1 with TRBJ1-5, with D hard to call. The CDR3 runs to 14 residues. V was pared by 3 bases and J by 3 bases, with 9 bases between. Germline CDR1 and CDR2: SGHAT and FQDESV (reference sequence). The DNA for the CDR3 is TGTGCCAGCAGCTTGCTTAGGGACAATCAGCCCCAGCATTTT. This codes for CASSLLRDNQPQHF.

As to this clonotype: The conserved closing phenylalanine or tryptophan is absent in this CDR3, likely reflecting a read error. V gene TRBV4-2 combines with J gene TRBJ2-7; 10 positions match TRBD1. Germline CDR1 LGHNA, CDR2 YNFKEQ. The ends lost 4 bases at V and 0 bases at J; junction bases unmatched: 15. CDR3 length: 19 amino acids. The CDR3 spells CASSLRTGGAGRNSYEQYL. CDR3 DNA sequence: TGTGCCAGCAGCCTTCGGACAGGGGGGGCCGGGAGGAACTCCTACGAGCAGTACCTC.

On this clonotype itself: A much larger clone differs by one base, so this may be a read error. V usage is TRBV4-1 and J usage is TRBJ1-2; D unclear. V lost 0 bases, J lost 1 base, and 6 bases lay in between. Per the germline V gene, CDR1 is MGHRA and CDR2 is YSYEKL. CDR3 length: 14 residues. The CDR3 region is CASSQEEGNYGYTF. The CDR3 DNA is TGCGCCAGCAGCCAAGAGGAGGGTAACTATGGCTACACCTTC.

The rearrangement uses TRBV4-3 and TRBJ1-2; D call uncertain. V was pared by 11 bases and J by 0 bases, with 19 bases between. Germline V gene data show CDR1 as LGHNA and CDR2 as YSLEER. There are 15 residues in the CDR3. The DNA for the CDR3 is TGCGCCGGCGGCCAAGACCGGAGGACTAACTATGGCTACACCTTC. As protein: CAGGQDRRTNYGYTF.

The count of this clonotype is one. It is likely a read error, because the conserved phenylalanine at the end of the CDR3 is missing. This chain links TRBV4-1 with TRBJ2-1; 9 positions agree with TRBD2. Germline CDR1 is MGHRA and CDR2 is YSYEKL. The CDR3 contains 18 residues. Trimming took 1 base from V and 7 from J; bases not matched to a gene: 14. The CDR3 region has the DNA TGCGCCAGCAGCCAAGGACCCCTTCGCGGGAGGGCTCGTAATGAGCAGTTCCTC. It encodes CASSQGPLRGRARNEQFL.

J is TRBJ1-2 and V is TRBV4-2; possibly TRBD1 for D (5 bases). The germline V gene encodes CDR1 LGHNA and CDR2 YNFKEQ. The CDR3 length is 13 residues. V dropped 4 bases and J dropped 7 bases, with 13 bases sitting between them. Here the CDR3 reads CASSPEGKIGYTF. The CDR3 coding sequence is TGTGCCAGCAGCCCTGAGGGGAAGATTGGCTACACCTTC.

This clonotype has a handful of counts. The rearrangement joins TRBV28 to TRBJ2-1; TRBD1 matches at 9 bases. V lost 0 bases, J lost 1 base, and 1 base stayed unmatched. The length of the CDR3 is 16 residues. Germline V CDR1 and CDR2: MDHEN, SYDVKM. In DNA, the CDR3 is TGTGCCAGCAGTTTATGGACAGGGGGTTCCTACAATGAGCAGTTCTTC. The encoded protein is CASSLWTGGSYNEQFF. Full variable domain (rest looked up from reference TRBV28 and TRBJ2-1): DVKVTQSSRYLVKRTGEKVFLECVQDMDHENMFWYRQDPGLGLRLIYFSYDVKMKEKGDIPEGYSVSREKKERFSLILESASTNQTSMYLCASSLWTGGSYNEQFFGPGTRLTVL.

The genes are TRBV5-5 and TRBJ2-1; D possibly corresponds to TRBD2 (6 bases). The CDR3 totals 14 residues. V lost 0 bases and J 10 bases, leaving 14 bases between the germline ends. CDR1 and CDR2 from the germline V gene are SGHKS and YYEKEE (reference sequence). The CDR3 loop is CASSLELARDEQFF. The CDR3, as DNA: TGTGCCAGCAGCTTGGAGCTAGCGAGAGACGAGCAGTTCTTC.

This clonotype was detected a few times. CDR3 loop: CATQDGRSEQYF. CDR3 bases: TGTGCCACCCAGGACGGACGGAGCGAGCAGTACTTC. V and J are TRBV6-5 and TRBJ2-7; no definite D call. Germline CDR1 is MNHEY and CDR2 is SVGAGI. The CDR3 consists of 12 residues. V lost 10 bases, J lost 6 bases, and 16 bases lay in between.

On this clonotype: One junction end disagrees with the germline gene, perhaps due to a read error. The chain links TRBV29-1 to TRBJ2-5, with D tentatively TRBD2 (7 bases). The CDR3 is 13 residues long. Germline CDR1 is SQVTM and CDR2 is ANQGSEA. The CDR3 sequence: CSVGGAVGETQYF. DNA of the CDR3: TGCAGTGTTGGGGGGGCAGTTGGAGAGACCCAGTACTTC.

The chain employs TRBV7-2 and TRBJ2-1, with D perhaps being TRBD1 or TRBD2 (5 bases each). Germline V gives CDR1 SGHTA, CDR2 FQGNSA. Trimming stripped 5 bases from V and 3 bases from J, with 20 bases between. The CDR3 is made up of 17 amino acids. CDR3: CASSRSEGCGGYNEQFF. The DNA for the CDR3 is TGTGCCAGCAGCCGGAGTGAGGGGTGCGGAGGCTACAATGAGCAGTTCTTC.

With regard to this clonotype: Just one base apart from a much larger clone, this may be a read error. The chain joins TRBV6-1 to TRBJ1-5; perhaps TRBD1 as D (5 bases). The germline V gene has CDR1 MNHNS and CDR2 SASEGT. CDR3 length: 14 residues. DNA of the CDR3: TGTGCCAGCGGTGACTCACAGGGCAATCAGCCCCAGCATTTT. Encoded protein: CASGDSQGNQPQHF.

The CDR3 sequence: CAISESGGGYHEQFF. CDR3 DNA sequence: TGTGCCATCAGTGAAAGCGGAGGGGGGTACCATGAGCAGTTCTTC. The chain links TRBV10-3 to TRBJ2-1; D tentatively fits TRBD1 or TRBD2 (6 bases each). V was pared by 3 bases and J by 8 bases, with 17 bases between. CDR1 and CDR2 from the germline V gene are ENHRY and SYGVKD. This CDR3 is built from 15 residues.